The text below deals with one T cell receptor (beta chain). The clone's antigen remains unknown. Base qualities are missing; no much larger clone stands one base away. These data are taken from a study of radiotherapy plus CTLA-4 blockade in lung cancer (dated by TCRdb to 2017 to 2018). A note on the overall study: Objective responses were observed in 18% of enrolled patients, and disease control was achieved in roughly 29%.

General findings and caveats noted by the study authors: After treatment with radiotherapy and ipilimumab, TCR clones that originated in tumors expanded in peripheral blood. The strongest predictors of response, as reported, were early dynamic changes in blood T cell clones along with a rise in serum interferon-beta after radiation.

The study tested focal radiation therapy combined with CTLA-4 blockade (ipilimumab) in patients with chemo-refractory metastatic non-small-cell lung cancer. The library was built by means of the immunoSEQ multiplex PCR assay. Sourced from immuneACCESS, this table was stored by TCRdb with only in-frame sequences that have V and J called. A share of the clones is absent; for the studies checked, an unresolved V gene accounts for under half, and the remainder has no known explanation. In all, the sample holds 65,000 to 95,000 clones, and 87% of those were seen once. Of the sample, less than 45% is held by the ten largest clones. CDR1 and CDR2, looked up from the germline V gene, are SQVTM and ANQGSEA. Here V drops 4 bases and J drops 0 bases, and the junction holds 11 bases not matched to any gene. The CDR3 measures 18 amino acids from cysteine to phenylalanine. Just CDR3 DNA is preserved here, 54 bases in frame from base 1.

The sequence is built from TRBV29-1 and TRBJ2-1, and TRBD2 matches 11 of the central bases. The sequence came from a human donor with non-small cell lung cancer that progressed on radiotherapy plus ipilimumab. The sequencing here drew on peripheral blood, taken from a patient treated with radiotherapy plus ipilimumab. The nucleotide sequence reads TGCAGCGTTGCCGGTTGGGCTAGCGGGGGGAGCTCCTACAATGAGCAGTTCTTC. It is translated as CSVAGWASGGSSYNEQFF.